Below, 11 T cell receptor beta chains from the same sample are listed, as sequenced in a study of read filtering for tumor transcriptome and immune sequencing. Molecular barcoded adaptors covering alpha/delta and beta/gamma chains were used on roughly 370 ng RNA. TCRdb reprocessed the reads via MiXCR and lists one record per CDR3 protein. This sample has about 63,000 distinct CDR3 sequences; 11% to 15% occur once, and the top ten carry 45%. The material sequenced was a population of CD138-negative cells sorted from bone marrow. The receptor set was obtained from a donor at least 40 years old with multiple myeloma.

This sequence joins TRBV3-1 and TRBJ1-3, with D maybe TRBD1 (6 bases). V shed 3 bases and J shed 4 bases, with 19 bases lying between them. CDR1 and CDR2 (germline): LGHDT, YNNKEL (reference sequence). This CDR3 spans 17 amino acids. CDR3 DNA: TGTGCCAGCAGCCAGGGCGGGGACACGGATCCGGGAAACACCATATATTTT. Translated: CASSQGGDTDPGNTIYF.

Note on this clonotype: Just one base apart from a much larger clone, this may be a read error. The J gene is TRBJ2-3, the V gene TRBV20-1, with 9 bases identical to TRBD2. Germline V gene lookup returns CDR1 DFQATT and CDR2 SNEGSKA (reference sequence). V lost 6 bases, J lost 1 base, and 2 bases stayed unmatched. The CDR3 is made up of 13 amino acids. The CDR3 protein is CSALAGGTDTQYF. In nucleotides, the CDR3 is TGCAGTGCCTTAGCGGGGGGCACAGATACGCAGTATTTT.

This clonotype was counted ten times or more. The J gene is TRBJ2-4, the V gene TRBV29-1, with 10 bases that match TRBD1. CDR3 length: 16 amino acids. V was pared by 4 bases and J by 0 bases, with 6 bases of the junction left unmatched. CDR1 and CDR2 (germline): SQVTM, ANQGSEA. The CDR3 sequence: CSVGSGTGVAKNIQYF. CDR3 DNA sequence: TGCAGCGTTGGGTCCGGGACAGGGGTAGCCAAAAACATTCAGTACTTC.

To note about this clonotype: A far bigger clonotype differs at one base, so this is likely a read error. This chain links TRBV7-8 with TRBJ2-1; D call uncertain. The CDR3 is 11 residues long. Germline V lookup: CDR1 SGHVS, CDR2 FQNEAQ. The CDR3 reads CAGSSLPEQFF. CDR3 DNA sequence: TGTGCCGGCAGCTCCCTCCCAGAGCAGTTCTTC.

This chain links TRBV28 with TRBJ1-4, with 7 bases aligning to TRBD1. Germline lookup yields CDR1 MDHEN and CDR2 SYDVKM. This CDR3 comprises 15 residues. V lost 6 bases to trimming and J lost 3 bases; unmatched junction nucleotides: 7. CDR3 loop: CASSLEGAANEKLFF. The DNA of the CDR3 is TGTGCCAGCAGCCTAGAGGGGGCCGCTAATGAAAAACTGTTTTTT.

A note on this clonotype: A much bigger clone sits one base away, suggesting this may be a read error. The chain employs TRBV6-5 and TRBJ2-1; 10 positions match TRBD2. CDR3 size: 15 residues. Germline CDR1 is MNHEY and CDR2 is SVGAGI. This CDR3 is CAGSISGRAANEQFF. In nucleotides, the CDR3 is TGTGCCGGCAGCATAAGCGGGAGGGCCGCGAATGAGCAGTTCTTC.

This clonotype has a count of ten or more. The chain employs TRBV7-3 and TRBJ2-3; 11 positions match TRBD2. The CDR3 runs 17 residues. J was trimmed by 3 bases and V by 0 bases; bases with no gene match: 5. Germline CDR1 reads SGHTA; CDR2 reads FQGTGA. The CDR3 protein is CASSLTGLAGGTDTQYF. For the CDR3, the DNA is TGTGCCAGCAGCTTAACCGGGCTAGCGGGAGGTACAGATACGCAGTATTTT.

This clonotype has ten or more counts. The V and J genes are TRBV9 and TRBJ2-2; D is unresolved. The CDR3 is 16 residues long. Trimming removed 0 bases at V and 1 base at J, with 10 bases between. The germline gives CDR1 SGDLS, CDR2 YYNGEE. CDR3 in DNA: TGTGCCAGCAGCGTAGCGGGCAGTCGGAACACCGGGGAGCTGTTTTTT. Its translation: CASSVAGSRNTGELFF.

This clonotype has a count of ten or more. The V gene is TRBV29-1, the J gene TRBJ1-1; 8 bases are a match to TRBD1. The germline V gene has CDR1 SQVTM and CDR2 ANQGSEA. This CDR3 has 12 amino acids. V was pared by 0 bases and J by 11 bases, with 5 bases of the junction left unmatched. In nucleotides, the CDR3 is TGCAGCGTTGAAGATCTGGACAGGGTCGCTTTCTTT. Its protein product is CSVEDLDRVAFF.

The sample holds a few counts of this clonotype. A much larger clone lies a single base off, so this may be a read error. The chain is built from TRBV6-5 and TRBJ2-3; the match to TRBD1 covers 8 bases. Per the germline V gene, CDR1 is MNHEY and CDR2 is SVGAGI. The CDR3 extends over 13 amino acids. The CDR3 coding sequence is TGTGCCAGCAGTTACGTGGGGACAGGTACGCAGTATTTT. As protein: CASSYVGTGTQYF.

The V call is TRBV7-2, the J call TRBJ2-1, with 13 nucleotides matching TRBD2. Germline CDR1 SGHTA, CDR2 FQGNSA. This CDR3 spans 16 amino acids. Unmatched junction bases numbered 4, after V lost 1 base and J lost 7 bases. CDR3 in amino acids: CASSLDGTSGTNEQFF. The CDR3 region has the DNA TGTGCCAGCAGCTTAGATGGGACTAGCGGGACGAATGAGCAGTTCTTC.